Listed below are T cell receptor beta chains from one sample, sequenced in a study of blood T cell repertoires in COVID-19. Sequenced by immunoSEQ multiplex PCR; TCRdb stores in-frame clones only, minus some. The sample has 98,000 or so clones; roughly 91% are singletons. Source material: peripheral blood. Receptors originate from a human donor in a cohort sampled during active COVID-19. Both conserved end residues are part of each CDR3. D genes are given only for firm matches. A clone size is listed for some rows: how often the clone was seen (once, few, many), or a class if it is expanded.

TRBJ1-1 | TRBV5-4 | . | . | CASSFGGGTEAFF | TGTGCCAGCAGCTTCGGCGGGGGCACTGAAGCTTTCTTT
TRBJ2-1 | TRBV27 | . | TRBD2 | CASSLFSGGENEQFF | TGTGCCAGCAGTTTATTTTCGGGAGGGGAAAATGAGCAGTTCTTC
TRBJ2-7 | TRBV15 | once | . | CATRGFTVSDEQYF | TGTGCCACCAGGGGTTTCACAGTGTCGGACGAGCAGTACTTC
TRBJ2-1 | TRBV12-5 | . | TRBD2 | CASGLGLAGGNEQFF | TGTGCTAGTGGTTTGGGACTAGCGGGAGGAAATGAGCAGTTCTTC
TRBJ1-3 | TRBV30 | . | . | CAWSGGPGNTIYF | TGTGCCTGGAGTGGAGGGCCCGGAAACACCATATATTTT
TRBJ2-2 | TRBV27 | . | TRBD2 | CASSVPHPGTSYTGELFF | TGTGCCAGCAGTGTCCCCCACCCCGGGACTAGCTACACCGGGGAGCTGTTTTTT
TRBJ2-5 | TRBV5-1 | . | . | CASSSFLGGSQETQYF | TGCGCCAGCAGCTCCTTCCTAGGGGGTAGCCAGGAGACCCAGTACTTC
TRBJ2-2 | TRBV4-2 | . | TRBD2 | CASSPLAGETTGELFF | TGTGCCAGCAGCCCTCTAGCGGGGGAGACCACCGGGGAGCTGTTTTTT
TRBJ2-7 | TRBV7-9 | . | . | CASSPSGSSYEQYF | TGTGCCAGCAGCCCATCGGGGAGTTCCTACGAGCAGTACTTC
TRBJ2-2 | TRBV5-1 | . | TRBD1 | CASSPGQGASGELFF | TGCGCCAGCAGCCCGGGACAGGGGGCATCCGGGGAGCTGTTTTTT
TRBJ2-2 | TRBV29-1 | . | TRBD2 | CSAKTSGSWAGELFF | TGCAGCGCCAAGACTAGCGGGAGTTGGGCCGGGGAGCTGTTTTTT
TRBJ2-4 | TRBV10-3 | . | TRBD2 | CAISDPAGDIQYF | TGTGCCATCAGTGATCCCGCGGGGGACATTCAGTACTTC
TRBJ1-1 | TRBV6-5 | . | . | CASSYSWSGSTEAFF | TGTGCCAGCAGTTACTCGTGGTCGGGGTCCACTGAAGCTTTCTTT
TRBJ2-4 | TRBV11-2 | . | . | CASSDWDMSIQYF | TGTGCCAGCAGCGACTGGGACATGAGCATTCAGTACTTC
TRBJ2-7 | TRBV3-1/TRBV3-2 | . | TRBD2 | CASSVRGGQNEQYF | TGTGCCAGCAGCGTACGGGGGGGCCAGAACGAGCAGTACTTC
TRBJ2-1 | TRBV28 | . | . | CASSFSGDTYNEQFF | TGTGCCAGCAGTTTTTCAGGGGATACCTACAATGAGCAGTTCTTC
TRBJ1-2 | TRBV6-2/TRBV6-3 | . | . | CASSPPTIYGYTF | TGTGCCAGCAGCCCGCCAACAATCTATGGCTACACCTTC
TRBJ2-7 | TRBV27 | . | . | CASSLGDEQYF | TGTGCCAGCAGTTTAGGAGACGAGCAGTACTTC
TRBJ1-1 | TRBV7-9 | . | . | CASSRQANTEAFF | TGTGCCAGCAGCCGACAGGCGAACACTGAAGCTTTCTTT
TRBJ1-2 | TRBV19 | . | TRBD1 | CASSRDRANYGYTF | TGTGCCAGTAGCCGGGACAGGGCGAACTATGGCTACACCTTC
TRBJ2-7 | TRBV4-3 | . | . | CASSQDQGPYEQYF | TGCGCCAGCAGCCAAGATCAGGGCCCCTACGAGCAGTACTTC
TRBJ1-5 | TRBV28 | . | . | CASSPGGGAPMGQPQHF | TGTGCCAGCAGTCCAGGTGGGGGGGCCCCCATGGGTCAGCCCCAGCATTTT
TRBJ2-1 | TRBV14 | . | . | CASSQGRGGKYNEQFF | TGTGCCAGCAGCCAAGGGAGGGGGGGAAAATACAATGAGCAGTTCTTC
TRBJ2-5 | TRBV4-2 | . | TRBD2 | CASSQGGGLAGDWQETQYF | TGTGCCAGCAGCCAAGGGGGGGGACTAGCGGGAGATTGGCAAGAGACCCAGTACTTC
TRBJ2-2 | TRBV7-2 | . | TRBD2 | CASGLVLDWELFF | TGTGCCAGCGGACTAGTATTAGACTGGGAGCTGTTTTTT
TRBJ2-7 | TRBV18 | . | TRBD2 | CASSPLGTSRDYEQYF | TGTGCCAGCTCACCACTGGGGACTAGCAGGGATTACGAGCAGTACTTC
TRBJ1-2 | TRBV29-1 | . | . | CSVDLSSVNYGYTF | TGCAGCGTTGATCTTTCTAGCGTAAACTATGGCTACACCTTC